The rows below give T cell receptor beta chains drawn from one sample of a study of blood T cell repertoires in COVID-19. TCRdb's table, derived via immunoSEQ multiplex PCR, lists solely in-frame clones and lacks some. The data show approximately 190,000 clones, roughly 84% seen once. The specimen was PBMCs or T cells enriched from blood (not recorded which). Every receptor here comes from a woman aged 25-40 years who had been exposed to COVID-19. CDR3s include the opening cysteine and the closing phenylalanine or tryptophan.

CDR3 protein | J gene | V gene
CASRAANYGYTF | TRBJ1-2 | TRBV19
CASSFLVSANYGYTF | TRBJ1-2 | TRBV7-2
CASSAPGTDSNQPQHF | TRBJ1-5 | TRBV9
CASSIDPGVSYEQYF | TRBJ2-7 | TRBV19
CASSLRRDNEQFF | TRBJ2-1 | TRBV7-3
CASSLNGGGKTRNEQFF | TRBJ2-1 | TRBV28
CASSLGSEGNTIYF | TRBJ1-3 | TRBV7-9
CASNQEGSEKLFF | TRBJ1-4 | TRBV2
CASSEARVLLLRVLSYNEQFF | TRBJ2-1 | TRBV6-1
CASSSPRTGGGTEAFF | TRBJ1-1 | TRBV5-4
CASSQDHQSTDTQYF | TRBJ2-3 | TRBV3-1/TRBV3-2
CASSLRLGDTGELFF | TRBJ2-2 | TRBV19
CASSAGHRPYEQYF | TRBJ2-7 | TRBV2
CASSHLGQGGSYEQYF | TRBJ2-7 | TRBV3-1/TRBV3-2
CAWSVQVDTDTQYF | TRBJ2-3 | TRBV30
CASSVGSRMNTGELFF | TRBJ2-2 | TRBV9
CSAPRGGYTF | TRBJ1-2 | TRBV20-1
CASSLRQAETQYF | TRBJ2-5 | TRBV27
CASSLIAGGRTDTQYF | TRBJ2-3 | TRBV7-6
CAWSGGTSEAFF | TRBJ1-1 | TRBV30
CASSDPLLLRDRDYEQYF | TRBJ2-7 | TRBV6-1
CASSQDQGRAFF | TRBJ1-1 | TRBV3-1/TRBV3-2
CASSQEGLGGFDEQYF | TRBJ2-7 | TRBV4-1
CASRPGTGSTLNTEAFF | TRBJ1-1 | TRBV7-9
CASSLVGAGAYEQYF | TRBJ2-7 | TRBV7-9
CASSQIERQGEYEQYF | TRBJ2-7 | TRBV25-1
CASSLGRVNSGANVLTF | TRBJ2-6 | TRBV7-2
CAISDASGGGYNEQFF | TRBJ2-1 | TRBV10-3
CASRLQGPETQYF | TRBJ2-5 | TRBV12-3/TRBV12-4
CSVMGQLTGELFF | TRBJ2-2 | TRBV29-1
CASSNSGGPYEQYF | TRBJ2-7 | TRBV7-2
CASSEVPGLAYEQYF | TRBJ2-7 | TRBV6-1
CASRNGEGTEAFF | TRBJ1-1 | TRBV6-6
CASSYSTGFGGYTF | TRBJ1-2 | TRBV6-5
CASTPDRGAEAFF | TRBJ1-1 | TRBV5-1
CASSQDWGQGDGYTF | TRBJ1-2 | TRBV4-3
CASQWDRNYGYTF | TRBJ1-2 | TRBV19
CASSAPPGTDSPLHF | TRBJ1-6 | TRBV9
CASSQEQFRAPNEKLFF | TRBJ1-4 | TRBV4-2
CASSIRQDLTYGYTF | TRBJ1-2 | TRBV19